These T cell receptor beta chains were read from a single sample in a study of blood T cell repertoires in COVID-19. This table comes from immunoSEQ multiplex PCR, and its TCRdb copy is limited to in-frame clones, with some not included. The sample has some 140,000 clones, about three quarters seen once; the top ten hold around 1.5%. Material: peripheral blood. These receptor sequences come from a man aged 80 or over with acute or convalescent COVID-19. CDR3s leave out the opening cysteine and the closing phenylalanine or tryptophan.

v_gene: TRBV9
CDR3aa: ASSLALSYNEQF

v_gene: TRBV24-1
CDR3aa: ATSRSSYNEQF

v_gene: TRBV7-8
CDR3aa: ASSLGQALDTQY

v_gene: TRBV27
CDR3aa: ASSPRGGNTIY

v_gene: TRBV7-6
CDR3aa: ASVGGGTGDGEQY

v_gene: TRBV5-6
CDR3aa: ASSLLDRNGYT

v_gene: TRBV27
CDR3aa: ASSLYPTGPLGSPLH

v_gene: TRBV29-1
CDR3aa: SVDSGYT

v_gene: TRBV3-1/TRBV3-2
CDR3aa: ASGSGGASADTQY

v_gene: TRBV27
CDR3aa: ASSPTGFGTPSREQY

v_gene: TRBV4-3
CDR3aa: ASSQDVVGEGFHEQY

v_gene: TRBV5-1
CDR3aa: ASSRETGNTEAF

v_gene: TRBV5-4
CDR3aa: ASSWGTGNEQF

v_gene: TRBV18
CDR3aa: ASSLDRANYGYT

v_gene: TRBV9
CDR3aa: ASSVSLAGGRATDTQY

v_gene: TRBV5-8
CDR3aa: ASNKPGLAVTGELF

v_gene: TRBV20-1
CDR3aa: SASELAGGLETQY

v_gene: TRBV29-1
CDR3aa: SVEGQGAGDTQY

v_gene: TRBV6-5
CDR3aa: ASSYGGQGTPGYT

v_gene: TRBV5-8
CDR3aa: ASSSRTGDNEQF

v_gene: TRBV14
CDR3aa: ASSQDRNSAYGYT

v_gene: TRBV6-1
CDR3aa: ASSEEAGGSYGYT

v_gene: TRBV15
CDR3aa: ATSEYIGTGHQETQY

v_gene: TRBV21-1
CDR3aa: ASSKLRLRPLCEQF

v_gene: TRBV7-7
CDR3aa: ASSRTSGGPQETQY

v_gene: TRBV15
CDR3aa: ATSRDRTNTEAF

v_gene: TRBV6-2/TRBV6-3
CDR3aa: ASSSWGGDKNIQY

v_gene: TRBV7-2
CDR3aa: ASSLSSGPAYEQY

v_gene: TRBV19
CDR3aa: ASSGAPLSYNEQF

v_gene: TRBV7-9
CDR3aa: ASSLGGGVAEAF

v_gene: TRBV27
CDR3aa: AAGPWQGTSYNSPLH

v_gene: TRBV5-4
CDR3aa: ASSLGFTGANYGYT

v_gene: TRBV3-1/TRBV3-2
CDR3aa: ASSQDQGNSPLH

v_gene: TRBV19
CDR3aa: ASSIDYKPGNTIY